This TCR beta chain stems from a study of T cells in Graves' hyperthyroidism and ophthalmopathy. General study results and limits: Using 13 V-J features, a model discriminated ophthalmopathy from stable hyperthyroidism.

TCR beta CDR3 regions were amplified from RNA. HTBI primers were employed in a first-round RT-PCR of the TCR CDR3. From the multiplex PCR reads, TCRdb called clonotypes with MiXCR, one entry per CDR3 protein. The sample lists under 800,000 distinct CDR3 sequences, 13% to 15% occurring once. Many counts were recorded for this clonotype. As yet, its antigen is unknown. Germline V lookup: CDR1 SGHTA, CDR2 FQGNSA. The CDR3 is 19 amino acids. V was trimmed by 2 bases and J by 3 bases, leaving 25 bases between them. The clonotype was recovered from a woman aged 18-29 years with Graves' hyperthyroidism. Sequenced sample: blood. The V call is TRBV7-2, the J call TRBJ2-5; D may be TRBD1 (6 bases). The CDR3 coding sequence is TGTGCCAGCAGCTTAAGGGGGTTTGGGGTATCTGGTCGTGAAGAGACCCAGTACTTC. This gives the protein CASSLRGFGVSGREETQYF.